Included here is one T cell receptor (beta chain) sequence, with context. This sample is part of a study of shared clonotypes between healthy human individuals. Study background: Used for every donor were three CD4 naive, three CD4 memory, two CD8 naive and one CD8 memory plate.

Every subset had its genomic DNA shared out evenly among several immunoSEQ plates. The table came from immunoSEQ multiplex PCR; TCRdb's copy has only in-frame clones and leaves some out. Among 2 million or so clones listed, 85% to 95% were seen once. The CD4+ fraction was divided into a CD45RA+ naive subset and a CD45RA-negative memory subset. The source of this sequence is a man younger than 35 in good health. The sample was naive CD4+ T cells sorted from blood. The subset denotes: CD45RA+ positively selected.

The CDR3 here is CASSEFGGTNTGELFF. DNA of the CDR3: TGTGCCAGCAGTGAATTTGGGGGGACGAACACCGGGGAGCTGTTTTTT. This chain joins TRBV6-1 and TRBJ2-2; D might be TRBD2 (6 bases). This CDR3 is 16 amino acids long. V lost 2 bases and J 0 bases, leaving 10 bases between the germline ends. CDR1 is MNHNS, CDR2 SASEGT, per germline.